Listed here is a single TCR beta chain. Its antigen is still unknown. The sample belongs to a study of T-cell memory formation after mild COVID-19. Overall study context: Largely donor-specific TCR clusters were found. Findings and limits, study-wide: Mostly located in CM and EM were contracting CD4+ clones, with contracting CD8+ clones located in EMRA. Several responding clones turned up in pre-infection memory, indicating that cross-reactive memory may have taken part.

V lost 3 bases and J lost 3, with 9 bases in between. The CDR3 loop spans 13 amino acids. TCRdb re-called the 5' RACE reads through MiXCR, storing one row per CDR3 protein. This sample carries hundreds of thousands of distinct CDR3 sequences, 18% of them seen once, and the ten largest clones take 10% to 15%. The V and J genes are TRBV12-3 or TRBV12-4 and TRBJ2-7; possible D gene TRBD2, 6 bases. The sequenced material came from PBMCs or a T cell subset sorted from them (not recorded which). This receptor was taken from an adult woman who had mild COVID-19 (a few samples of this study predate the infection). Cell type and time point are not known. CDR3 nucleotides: TGTGCCAGCAGTTTGCGGGACGACTACGAGCAGTACTTC. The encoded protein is CASSLRDDYEQYF.